This T cell receptor (beta chain) comes out of a study of T cells in Graves' hyperthyroidism and ophthalmopathy (dated by TCRdb to the late 2010s). Notes on the research overall: Peripheral blood was sampled at the time of initial diagnosis, prior to any treatment. Prospective prediction of ophthalmopathy was tested in an independent validation cohort of some 19 hyperthyroidism patients and 15 to 17 patients who later progressed to ophthalmopathy. According to the paper, TCR Vbeta CDR3 sequencing was carried out on some 140 peripheral blood samples, which came from 40 to 45 ophthalmopathy, around 74 hyperthyroidism and some 17 progressor patients. After sampling, hyperthyroidism patients received methimazole starting at 30 mg daily, and ophthalmopathy patients received high-dose intravenous methylprednisolone. In addition, the study compared T-cell repertoires in thyroid tissue and in blood from five or six Graves' hyperthyroidism patients. TCR V-J signatures able to tell the groups apart were searched for in a discovery cohort of 95 or so patients, of whom approximately 40 had Graves' ophthalmopathy and roughly 58 had stable Graves' hyperthyroidism. The 95 to 100 discovery patients were randomly divided into training and test sets at a 7:3 ratio. General conclusions and limits of the study: Blood samples also contained most of the expanded thyroid clonotypes (frequency above 0.001), which suggests that blood repertoires may reflect thyroid immune responses. Sample size was not statistically predetermined, and blinding of investigators to group allocation was not performed. A model built on a 13 V-J signature distinguished ophthalmopathy from stable hyperthyroidism, reaching roughly 88% sensitivity and around 81% specificity in cross-validation and 80%/75% in testing. In validation, the model predicted progression to ophthalmopathy a median of about 6.5 months before onset, with around 70% sensitivity and about 75% specificity.

TCR beta CDR3 regions were amplified from RNA transcripts. A first-round RT-PCR of the TCR CDR3 used the HTBI primer set with the Qiagen OneStep RT-PCR kit. The libraries were constructed in a second round of multiplex PCR and then size-selected and purified. Sequencing of the libraries was done on an Illumina HiSeq2000 using paired-end 100 bp reads. The paper's processing steps were these. SOAPnuke was used to process the raw data, throwing out any read that contained adapters or uncalled bases, had a mean Phred below 15, or lacked an exact constant-primer or identifier match. COPE v1.2.5 was used to merge the high-quality paired reads, and each unique nucleotide sequence was defined as a clonotype. Clonotypes were aligned to IMGT TRBV, TRBD and TRBJ reference segments using MiTCR v1.1. Only V-J combinations with frequency above 0.0001, covering about 99% of repertoires, were analysed. The TCS score was defined as F50 (clonal expansion) divided by E x V (chaos), with BLOSUM62-based TCRdist calculated between CDR3 peptides within each V-J. Welch's t-statistics and random forest reduced fewer than 600 V-J features to 10 to 15, which were used in a naive Bayes classifier (R e1071). Clones were called with MiXCR by TCRdb after fastp trimmed the public reads at Q25, and only in-frame beta chains were retained. Every distinct CDR3 protein forms one entry, paired with its most common genes and DNA. TCRdb assigned the V and J calls; the authors' analysis was not used. Present in this sample are approximately 300,000 distinct CDR3 sequences, approximately 17% of which were seen just once. Jointly, the top ten make up approximately 33% of the sample.

A word on this clonotype: Its binding antigen is unknown. A much more abundant neighbour one base away suggests this may be a read error.

Stable Graves' hyperthyroidism was defined as the absence of progression to ophthalmopathy over 18 months of follow-up. Hyperthyroidism patients were aged 18 to 65 years and newly diagnosed, with disease duration of less than 2 months. Exclusion was applied to patients with uncontrolled infections, other autoimmune diseases, pregnancy or lactation. Diagnoses relied on clinical symptoms, serum thyroxine and TRAb, thyroid ultrasound and orbital computed tomography. Ficoll-Paque density gradient centrifugation was used to isolate PBMCs from about 10 ml of fresh peripheral blood. Total RNA was extracted with Trizol reagent, and quality was checked on an Agilent 2100 Bioanalyzer. This clonotype was sampled from a man younger than 40 with Graves' hyperthyroidism. The sequenced material came from blood.

The DNA sequence follows: TGTGCCGGCTCCCCGGGAGAATGGGGCGGGGAGCTGTTTTTT. Its product reads: CAGSPGEWGGELFF. The chain is encoded by TRBV2 joined to TRBJ2-2; perhaps TRBD2 is the D gene, with 6 bases matching. V loses 11 bases of germline sequence and J loses 7 bases, and the interval between the two ends is 20 bases. The CDR3 measures 14 amino acids from cysteine to phenylalanine. The entry retains the CDR3 DNA only, 42 bases that are in frame from base 1. CDR1 and CDR2, per the germline V gene, are SNHLY and FYNNEI.